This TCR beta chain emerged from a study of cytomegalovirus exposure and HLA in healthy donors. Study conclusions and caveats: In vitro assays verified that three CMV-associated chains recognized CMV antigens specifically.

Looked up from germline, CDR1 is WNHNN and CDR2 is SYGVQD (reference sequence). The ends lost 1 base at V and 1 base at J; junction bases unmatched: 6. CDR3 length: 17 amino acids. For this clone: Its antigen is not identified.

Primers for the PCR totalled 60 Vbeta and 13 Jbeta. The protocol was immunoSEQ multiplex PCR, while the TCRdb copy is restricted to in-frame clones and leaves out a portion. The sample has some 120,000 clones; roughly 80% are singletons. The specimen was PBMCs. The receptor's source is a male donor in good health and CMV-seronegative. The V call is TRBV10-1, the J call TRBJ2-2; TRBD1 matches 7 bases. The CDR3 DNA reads TGCGCCAGCAGTGAGTACCGGGGACAGTTGAACACCGGGGAGCTGTTTTTT. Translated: CASSEYRGQLNTGELFF.